The clone carrying this TCR beta chain was counted a few times. Its specificity is not known. V lost 3 bases and J 7 bases, leaving 10 bases between the germline ends. The CDR3 loop spans 14 amino acids. TCRdb reprocessed the 5' RACE reads with MiXCR, giving one entry per CDR3 protein. Found here are 450,000 to 650,000 distinct CDR3 sequences, around 21% of them singletons; the top ten hold around an eighth. These data are taken from a study of T-cell memory formation after mild COVID-19. Study-wide results and caveats: In pre-infection memory, a portion of responding clones appeared, which suggested that cross-reactive memory joined.

Sequencing was carried out using PBMCs or a T cell subset sorted from them (not recorded which). The chain employs TRBV12-3 or TRBV12-4 and TRBJ1-6; D is undetermined. The receptor was isolated from an adult woman who had mild COVID-19 (a few samples of this study predate the infection). Cell type and time point are not known. CDR3 amino acids: CASSFRLINSPLHF. For the CDR3, the DNA is TGTGCCAGCAGTTTCAGACTGATCAATTCACCCCTCCACTTT.